This TCR beta chain was profiled in a study of memory CD4+ T cells and cytomegalovirus serostatus. Turning to the study itself: This sample comes from healthy Belgian adults, under 10 CMV seropositive, 24 seronegative. The study's findings and limits: Each of roughly 65 CMV-associated TCRbeta sequences occurred in one to five individuals. CMV serostatus prediction reached median AUC approximately 0.95, or 0.91 with US-trained model.

TCRdb's copy holds only in-frame clones and misses some; the assay was immunoSEQ multiplex PCR. The sample includes around 60,000 clones, 82% of them seen just once. Single viable CD3+CD4+CD8-CD45RO+ cells were sorted as the memory CD4+ T cells. Total CD4+ T cells were enriched by CD4 positive selection. Worth noting for this clone: Its antigen is unidentified.

The V gene lost 4 bases and the J gene lost 4 bases, with 19 bases spanning the gap. The germline V gene encodes CDR1 SEHNR and CDR2 FQNEAQ (reference sequence). This CDR3 has 17 residues. Sequenced sample: memory CD4+ T cells from blood. The source is an adult in good health and CMV-seronegative. Some clones in this sample may be carry-over from other donors' samples. This rearrangement joins TRBV7-9 to TRBJ2-2; TRBD1 is a possible D gene (6 bases). CDR3 amino acids: CASSSGRAGVPTGELFF. CDR3 DNA sequence: TGTGCCAGCAGCTCCGGAAGGGCAGGGGTCCCCACCGGGGAGCTGTTTTTT.